Listed here are 15 T cell receptor beta chains from one sample, sequenced in a study of OX40 agonist ivuxolimab in advanced cancers. Here immunoSEQ multiplex PCR was the method, and the copy in TCRdb shows in-frame clones only, minus some. The table shows about 37,000 clones, with less than 90% occurring only once. Here the sequenced sample was CD4+ or CD8+ T cells sorted from blood, taken in a trial of the OX40 agonist ivuxolimab. Receptors originate from an adult with an advanced solid tumor such as melanoma, head and neck, liver or kidney cancer.

This chain links TRBV9 with TRBJ2-1, with D perhaps TRBD2 (6 bases). Trimming took 0 bases from V and 4 from J, leaving 11 bases between them. The CDR3 extends over 15 amino acids. Germline CDR1 SGDLS, CDR2 YYNGEE. The CDR3 DNA sequence: TGTGCCAGCAGCGTAGGCCAAGGGAGGTACAATGAGCAGTTCTTC. Protein sequence: CASSVGQGRYNEQFF. Full variable domain (rest looked up from reference TRBV9 and TRBJ2-1): DSGVTQTPKHLITATGQRVTLRCSPRSGDLSVYWYQQSLDQGLQFLIQYYNGEERAKGNILERFSAQQFPDLHSELNLSSLELGDSALYFCASSVGQGRYNEQFFGPGTRLTVL.

CDR3 amino acids: CASSVDKGLAGPYEQYF. DNA of the CDR3: TGTGCCAGCAGCGTGGACAAAGGACTAGCGGGACCCTACGAGCAGTACTTC. The chain is built from TRBV9 and TRBJ2-7, with 12 bases aligning to TRBD2. The CDR3 loop spans 17 amino acids. Germline trimming cut 2 bases from V and 2 bases from J; bases unmatched to any gene: 8. Germline V gene data show CDR1 as SGDLS and CDR2 as YYNGEE.

The chain uses TRBV6-5 and TRBJ2-5, with D maybe TRBD1 (5 bases). The ends were cut back, 2 bases at V and 3 bases at J, with 10 bases in the middle. This CDR3 contains 14 residues. CDR1 and CDR2 (germline): MNHEY, SVGAGI. The CDR3 protein is CASSYTGWEETQYF. The CDR3 DNA is TGTGCCAGCAGTTACACAGGTTGGGAAGAGACCCAGTACTTC.

This chain uses TRBV19 with TRBJ1-2, with TRBD1 matching 9 bases. Germline loops: CDR1 LNHDA, CDR2 SQIVND (reference sequence). V shed 6 bases, J shed 3 bases, and the junction held 8 bases outside the gene matches. This CDR3 is 15 amino acids long. The CDR3 sequence is CASRATGGFDYGYTF. The CDR3 DNA reads as TGTGCCAGTAGAGCGACAGGGGGATTTGACTATGGCTACACCTTC.

V gene TRBV11-2 combines with J gene TRBJ1-5; D unresolved. Trimming shortened V by 5 bases and J by 4 bases, and 15 bases separated the two germline ends. The CDR3 runs 15 residues. CDR1 SGHAT and CDR2 FQNNGV come from the germline V gene. CDR3 sequence: CASSAADGTNQPQHF. The CDR3 DNA sequence: TGTGCCAGCAGCGCCGCGGACGGAACTAATCAGCCCCAGCATTTT.

The table lists this clone with a count of one. The J gene is TRBJ1-1, the V gene TRBV9; perhaps TRBD1 as D (6 bases). Trimming shortened V by 4 bases and J by 3 bases, and 13 bases separated the two germline ends. CDR1 is SGDLS, CDR2 YYNGEE, per germline. The CDR3 covers 14 residues. CDR3 sequence reads: CASSPSWTDTEAFF. The CDR3 bases are TGTGCCAGCAGCCCTAGCTGGACAGACACTGAAGCTTTCTTT.

The J gene is TRBJ1-1, the V gene TRBV5-4; TRBD1 aligns across 10 bases. CDR3 size: 17 residues. Per the germline V gene, CDR1 is SGHNT and CDR2 is YYREEE (reference sequence). Unmatched junction bases numbered 12, after V lost 6 bases and J lost 1 base. CDR3 sequence (DNA): TGTGCCAGCACCGCCGGGACAGGGGTATTCGAGAACACTGAAGCTTTCTTT. This translates into CASTAGTGVFENTEAFF.

V gene TRBV9 combines with J gene TRBJ1-3; TRBD1 might be the D (6 bases). V dropped 4 bases and J dropped 1 base, with 12 bases sitting between them. The CDR3 is 15 residues long. Germline V gives CDR1 SGDLS, CDR2 YYNGEE. CDR3 DNA: TGTGCCAGCAGCCTAACCGGACAGTCTGGAAACACCATATATTTT. It is translated as CASSLTGQSGNTIYF.

The J gene is TRBJ2-7, the V gene TRBV19; 7 nucleotides match TRBD1. In germline, CDR1 is LNHDA, CDR2 SQIVND (reference sequence). With V trimmed by 4 bases and J by 5 bases, 5 bases remained unmatched. This CDR3 is 13 amino acids long. Written as DNA, the CDR3 is TGTGCCAGTAGTAACGACAGGGTGAACGAGCAGTACTTC. The encoded protein is CASSNDRVNEQYF.

The chain has TRBV27 and TRBJ2-5; 10 bases agree with TRBD2. The CDR3 length is 14 residues. The junction had 12 bases not matched to a gene; V was cut back by 8 bases and J by 9 bases. Germline V gives CDR1 MNHEY, CDR2 SMNVEV (reference sequence). CDR3 nucleotides: TGTGCCAGCCAAGCAGCGGGGGGGGGTTTGGCCCAGTACTTC. This sequence encodes CASQAAGGGLAQYF.

The gene calls are TRBV4-2 and TRBJ1-1; D might be TRBD1 (5 bases). V was pared by 2 bases and J by 4 bases, with 20 bases between. CDR1 and CDR2 (germline): LGHNA, YNFKEQ. The CDR3 totals 17 residues. CDR3 in amino acids: CASSQPHLGEGATEAFF. The CDR3 DNA reads TGTGCCAGCAGCCAACCCCATTTAGGGGAGGGAGCCACTGAAGCTTTCTTT.

V gene TRBV2 combines with J gene TRBJ1-1; D may be TRBD1 (6 bases). The germline V and J ends were trimmed by 3 bases and 5 bases, with 19 bases remaining between them. The germline CDR1 and CDR2 sequences are SNHLY and FYNNEI. The CDR3 has 16 residues. Written as DNA, the CDR3 is TGTGCCAGCAGTGATGGGATCGCAGGGGTAAAAACTGAAGCTTTCTTT. Its protein product is CASSDGIAGVKTEAFF.

CDR3 sequence: CASSPLTGVNTEAFF. Here the CDR3 DNA reads TGTGCCAGCAGCCCCCTGACAGGGGTGAACACTGAAGCTTTCTTT. This sequence joins TRBV7-9 and TRBJ1-1; 8 bases agree with TRBD1. Germline CDR1 and CDR2: SEHNR and FQNEAQ (reference sequence). CDR3 length: 15 residues. Trimming removed 5 bases from V and 0 bases from J; junction bases left unmatched: 5.

This clone was detected once. As DNA, the CDR3 is TGTGCCATCAGTGAGTTAGGGACTAGCGGTTCCTACGAGCAGTACTTC. It translates to CAISELGTSGSYEQYF. This rearrangement joins TRBV10-3 to TRBJ2-7, with 11 bases matching TRBD2. The J segment lost 1 base and the V segment lost 1 base, leaving 3 bases of the junction unmatched. Germline V gives CDR1 ENHRY, CDR2 SYGVKD. The CDR3 contains 16 residues.

The chain uses TRBV5-8 and TRBJ2-7, with D possibly being TRBD1 (5 bases). This CDR3 has 13 residues. Germline CDR1 SGHTS, CDR2 YDEGEE. V was cut by 3 bases and J by 0 bases, with 7 bases left in between. CDR3 coding DNA: TGTGCCAGCAGCTCAGGGTTCTCCTACGAGCAGTACTTC. Its translation is CASSSGFSYEQYF.